This T cell receptor beta chain was obtained from a study of CD8 T cells in ankylosing spondylitis. Regarding the study as a whole: In the blood and synovial fluid of reactive arthritis, some motif variants had been previously reported. Apparently characteristic of ankylosing spondylitis blood was a TCR beta motif (fewer than 10 highly homologous variants).

MiXCR, applied by TCRdb to the 5' RACE reads, yields one record per CDR3 protein. The sample yields tens of thousands of distinct CDR3 sequences, more than 25% seen once. The sample holds a few counts of this clonotype. The antigen is unknown. This CDR3 contains 16 residues. CDR1 is KGHSH and CDR2 is LQKENI in the germline V gene. V lost 3 bases, J lost 1 base, and 15 bases lay in between. V is TRBV18 and J is TRBJ2-5, with D perhaps TRBD1 (6 bases). This sequence originates from a male donor with ankylosing spondylitis or in good health (not recorded which). The source material was blood, either unsorted or a sorted T cell fraction (not recorded which). The CDR3 sequence: CASSPRRDKGQETQYF. The CDR3 DNA reads TGTGCCAGCTCACCGCGCCGGGACAAAGGCCAAGAGACCCAGTACTTC.